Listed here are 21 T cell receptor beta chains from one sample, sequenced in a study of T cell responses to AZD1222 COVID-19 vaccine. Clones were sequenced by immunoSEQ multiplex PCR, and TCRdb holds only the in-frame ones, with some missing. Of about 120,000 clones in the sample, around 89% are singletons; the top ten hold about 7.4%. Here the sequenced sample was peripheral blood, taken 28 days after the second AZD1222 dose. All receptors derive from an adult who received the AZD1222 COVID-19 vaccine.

CDR3 sequence: CASSSAYNEQFF. CDR3 nucleotides: TGTGCCAGCAGTTCCGCCTACAATGAGCAGTTCTTC. This rearrangement joins TRBV6-2 or TRBV6-3 to TRBJ2-1, with D uncertain. The CDR3 is made up of 12 amino acids. Germline CDR1 MNHEY, CDR2 SVGEGT. Trimming took off 4 bases at V and 2 bases at J, with 3 bases between the two ends.

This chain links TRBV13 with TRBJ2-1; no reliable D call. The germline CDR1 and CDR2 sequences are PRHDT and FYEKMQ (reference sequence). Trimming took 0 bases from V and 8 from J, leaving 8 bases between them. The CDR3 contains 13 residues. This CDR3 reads CASSLGGVYEQFF. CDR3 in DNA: TGTGCCAGCAGCTTAGGTGGAGTATATGAGCAGTTCTTC.

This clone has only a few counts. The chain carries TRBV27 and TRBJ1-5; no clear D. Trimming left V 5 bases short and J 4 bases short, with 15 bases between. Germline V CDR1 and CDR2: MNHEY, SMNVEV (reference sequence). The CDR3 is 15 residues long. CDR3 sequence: CASSQVGEINQPQHF. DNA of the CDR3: TGTGCCAGCAGTCAAGTAGGAGAGATTAATCAGCCCCAGCATTTT.

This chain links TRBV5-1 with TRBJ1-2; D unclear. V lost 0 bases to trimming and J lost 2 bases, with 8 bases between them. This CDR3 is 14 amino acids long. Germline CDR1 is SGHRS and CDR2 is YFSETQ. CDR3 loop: CASSLAEGNYGYTF. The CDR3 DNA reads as TGCGCCAGCAGCTTGGCCGAGGGAAACTATGGCTACACCTTC.

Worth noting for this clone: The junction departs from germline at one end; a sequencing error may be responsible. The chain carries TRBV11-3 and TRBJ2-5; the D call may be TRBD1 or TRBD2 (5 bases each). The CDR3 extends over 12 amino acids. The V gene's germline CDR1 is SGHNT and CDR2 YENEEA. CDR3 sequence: CATLGTQGTQYF. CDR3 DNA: TGTGCCACCCTAGGGACCCAAGGGACCCAGTACTTC.

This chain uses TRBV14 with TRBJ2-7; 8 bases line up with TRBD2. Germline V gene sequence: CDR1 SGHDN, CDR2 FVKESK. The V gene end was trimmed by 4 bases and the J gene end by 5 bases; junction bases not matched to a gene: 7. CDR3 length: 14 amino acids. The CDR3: CASSRQRGGHEQYF. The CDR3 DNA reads TGTGCCAGCAGCCGCCAACGGGGGGGACACGAGCAGTACTTC.

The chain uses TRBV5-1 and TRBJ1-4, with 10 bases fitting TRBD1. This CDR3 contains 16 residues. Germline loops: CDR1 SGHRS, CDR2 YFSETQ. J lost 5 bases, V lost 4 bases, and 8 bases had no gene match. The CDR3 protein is CASSLGTGVLNEKLFF. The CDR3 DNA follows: TGCGCCAGCAGCCTCGGGACAGGGGTTCTGAATGAAAAACTGTTTTTT.

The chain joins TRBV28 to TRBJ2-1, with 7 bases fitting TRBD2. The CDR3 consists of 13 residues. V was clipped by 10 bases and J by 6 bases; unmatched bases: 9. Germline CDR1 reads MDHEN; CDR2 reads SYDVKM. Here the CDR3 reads CAITLGGSNEQFF. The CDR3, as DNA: TGTGCCATCACTTTGGGGGGGTCCAATGAGCAGTTCTTC.

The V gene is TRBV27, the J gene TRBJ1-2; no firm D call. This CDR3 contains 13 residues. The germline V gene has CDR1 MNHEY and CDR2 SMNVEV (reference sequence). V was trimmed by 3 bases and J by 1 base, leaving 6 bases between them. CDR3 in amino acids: CASSLQDNYGYTF. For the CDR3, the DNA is TGTGCCAGCAGTTTGCAGGATAACTATGGCTACACCTTC.

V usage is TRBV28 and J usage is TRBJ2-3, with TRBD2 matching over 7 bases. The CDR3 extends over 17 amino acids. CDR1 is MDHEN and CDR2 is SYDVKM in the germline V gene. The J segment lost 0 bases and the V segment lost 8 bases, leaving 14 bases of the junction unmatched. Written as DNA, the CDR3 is TGTGCCAGCCAACCGGACGGACTAGTCATAAGCACAGATACGCAGTATTTT. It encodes CASQPDGLVISTDTQYF.

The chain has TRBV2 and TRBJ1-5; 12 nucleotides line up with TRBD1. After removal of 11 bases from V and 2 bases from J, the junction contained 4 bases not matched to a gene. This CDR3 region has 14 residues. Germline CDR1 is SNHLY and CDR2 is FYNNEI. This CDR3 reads CAGGTGGGNQPQHF. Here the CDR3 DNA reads TGTGCCGGTGGGACAGGGGGCGGCAATCAGCCCCAGCATTTT.

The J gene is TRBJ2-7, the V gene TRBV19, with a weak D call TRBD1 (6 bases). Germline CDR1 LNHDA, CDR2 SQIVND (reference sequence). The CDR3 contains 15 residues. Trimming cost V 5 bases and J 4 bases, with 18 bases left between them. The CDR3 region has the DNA TGTGCCAGTAGTGCCGACCCGGGACACCGATACGAGCAGTACTTC. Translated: CASSADPGHRYEQYF.

CDR3 amino acids: CASSSGAGGIYGYTF. The CDR3 bases are TGCGCCAGCAGCTCGGGCGCAGGGGGCATCTATGGCTACACCTTC. The chain is built from TRBV5-1 and TRBJ1-2; 8 bases map to TRBD1. The germline V gene encodes CDR1 SGHRS and CDR2 YFSETQ. The CDR3 runs to 15 residues. V was pared by 3 bases and J by 4 bases, with 8 bases of the junction left unmatched. The full variable domain, in which reference TRBV5-1 and TRBJ1-2 provide the parts outside the CDR3, is KAGVTQTPRYLIKTRGQQVTLSCSPISGHRSVSWYQQTPGQGLQFLFEYFSETQRNKGNFPGRFSGRQFSNSRSEMNVSTLELGDSALYLCASSSGAGGIYGYTFGSGTRLTVV.

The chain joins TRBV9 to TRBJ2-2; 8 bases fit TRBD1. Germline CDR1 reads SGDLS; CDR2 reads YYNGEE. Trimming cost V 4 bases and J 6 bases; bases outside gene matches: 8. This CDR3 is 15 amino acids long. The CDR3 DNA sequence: TGTGCCAGCAGCCCTAGGTTACAGGGGGCCGGGGAGCTGTTTTTT. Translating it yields CASSPRLQGAGELFF.

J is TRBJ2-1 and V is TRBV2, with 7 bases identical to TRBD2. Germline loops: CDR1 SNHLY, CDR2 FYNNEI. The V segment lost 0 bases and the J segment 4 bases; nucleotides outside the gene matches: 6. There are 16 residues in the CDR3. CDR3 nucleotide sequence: TGTGCCAGCAGTGAAGCTGGCGGGAGCCCATACAATGAGCAGTTCTTC. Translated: CASSEAGGSPYNEQFF.

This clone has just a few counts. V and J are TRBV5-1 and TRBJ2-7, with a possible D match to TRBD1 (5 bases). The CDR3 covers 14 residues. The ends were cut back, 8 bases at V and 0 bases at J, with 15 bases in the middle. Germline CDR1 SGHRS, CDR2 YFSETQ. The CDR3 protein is CASTREANSYEQYF. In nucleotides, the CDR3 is TGCGCCAGTACCAGGGAAGCCAACTCCTACGAGCAGTACTTC.

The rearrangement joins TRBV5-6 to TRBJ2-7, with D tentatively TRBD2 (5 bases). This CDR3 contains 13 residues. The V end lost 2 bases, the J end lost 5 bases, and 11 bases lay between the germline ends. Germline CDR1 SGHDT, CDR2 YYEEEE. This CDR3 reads CASSFGINDEQYF. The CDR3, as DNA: TGTGCCAGCAGCTTCGGGATTAATGACGAGCAGTACTTC.

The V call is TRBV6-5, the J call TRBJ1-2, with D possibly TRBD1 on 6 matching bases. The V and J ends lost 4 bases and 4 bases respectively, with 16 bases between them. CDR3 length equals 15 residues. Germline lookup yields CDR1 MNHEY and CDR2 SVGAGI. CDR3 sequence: CASSSPGLGAYGYTF. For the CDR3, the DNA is TGTGCCAGCAGTTCCCCGGGCCTGGGGGCCTATGGCTACACCTTC.

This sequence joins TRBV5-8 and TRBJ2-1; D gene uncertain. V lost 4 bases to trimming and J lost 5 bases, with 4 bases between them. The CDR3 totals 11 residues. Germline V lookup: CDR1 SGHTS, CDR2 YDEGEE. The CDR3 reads CASSRDNEQFF. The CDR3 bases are TGTGCCAGCAGCCGAGACAATGAGCAGTTCTTC.

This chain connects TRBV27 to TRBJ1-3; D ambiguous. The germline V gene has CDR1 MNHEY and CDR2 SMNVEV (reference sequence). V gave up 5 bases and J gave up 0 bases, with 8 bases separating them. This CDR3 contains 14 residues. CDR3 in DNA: TGTGCCAGCAGTCCTGTGAGCTCTGGAAACACCATATATTTT. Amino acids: CASSPVSSGNTIYF.

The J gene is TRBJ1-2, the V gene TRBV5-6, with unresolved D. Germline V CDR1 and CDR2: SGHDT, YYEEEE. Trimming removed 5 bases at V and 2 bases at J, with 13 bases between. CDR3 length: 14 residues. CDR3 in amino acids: CASSPWSENYGYTF. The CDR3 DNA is TGTGCCAGCAGTCCCTGGTCAGAGAACTATGGCTACACCTTC.